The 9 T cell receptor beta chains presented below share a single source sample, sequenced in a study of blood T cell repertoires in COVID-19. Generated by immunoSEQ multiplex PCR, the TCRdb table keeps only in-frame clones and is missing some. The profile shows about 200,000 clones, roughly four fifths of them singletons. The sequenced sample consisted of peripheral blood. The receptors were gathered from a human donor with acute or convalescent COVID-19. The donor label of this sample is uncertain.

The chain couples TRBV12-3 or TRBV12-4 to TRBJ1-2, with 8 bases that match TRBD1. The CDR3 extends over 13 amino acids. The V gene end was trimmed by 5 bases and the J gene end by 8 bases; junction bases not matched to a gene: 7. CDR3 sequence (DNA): TGTGCCAGCAGTGGACGGACAGGGTTCGGCTACACCTTC. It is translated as CASSGRTGFGYTF.

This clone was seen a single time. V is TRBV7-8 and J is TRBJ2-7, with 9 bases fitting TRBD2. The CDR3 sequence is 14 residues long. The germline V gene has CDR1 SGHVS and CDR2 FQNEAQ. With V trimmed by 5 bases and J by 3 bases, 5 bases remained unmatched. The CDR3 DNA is TGTGCCAGCAGCGTCGGGACTAGCAGCTACGAGCAGTACTTC. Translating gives CASSVGTSSYEQYF.

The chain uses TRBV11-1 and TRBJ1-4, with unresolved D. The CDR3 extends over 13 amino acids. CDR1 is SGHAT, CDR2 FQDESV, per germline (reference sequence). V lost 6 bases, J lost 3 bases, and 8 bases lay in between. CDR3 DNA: TGTGCCAGCAGACCTTCAGCTAATGAAAAACTGTTTTTT. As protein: CASRPSANEKLFF.

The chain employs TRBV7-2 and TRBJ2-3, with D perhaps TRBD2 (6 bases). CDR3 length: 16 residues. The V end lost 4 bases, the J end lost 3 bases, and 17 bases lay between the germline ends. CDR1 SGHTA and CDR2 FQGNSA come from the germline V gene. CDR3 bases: TGTGCCAGCAGCTCGATTTTGACGGGAGTAACAGATACGCAGTATTTT. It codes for CASSSILTGVTDTQYF.

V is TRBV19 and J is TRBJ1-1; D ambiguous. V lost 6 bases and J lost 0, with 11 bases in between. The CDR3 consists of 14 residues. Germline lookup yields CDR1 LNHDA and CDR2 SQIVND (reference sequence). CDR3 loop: CASRIMALNTEAFF. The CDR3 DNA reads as TGTGCCAGTAGGATAATGGCCCTGAACACTGAAGCTTTCTTT. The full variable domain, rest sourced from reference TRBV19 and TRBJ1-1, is DGGITQSPKYLFRKEGQNVTLSCEQNLNHDAMYWYRQDPGQGLRLIYYSQIVNDFQKGDIAEGYSVSREKKESFPLTVTSAQKNPTAFYLCASRIMALNTEAFFGQGTRLTVV.

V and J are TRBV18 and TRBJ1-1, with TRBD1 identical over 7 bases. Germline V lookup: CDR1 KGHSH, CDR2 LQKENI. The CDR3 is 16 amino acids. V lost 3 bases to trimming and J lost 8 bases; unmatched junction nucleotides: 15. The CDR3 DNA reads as TGTGCCAGCTCACCGACGACAGGGCTGGCTGAGGGAGAAGCTTTCTTT. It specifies CASSPTTGLAEGEAFF.

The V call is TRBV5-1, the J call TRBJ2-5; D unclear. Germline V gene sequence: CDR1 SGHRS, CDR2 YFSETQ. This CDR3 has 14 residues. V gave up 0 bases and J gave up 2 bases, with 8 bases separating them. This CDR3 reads CASSLVASQETQYF. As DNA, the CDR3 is TGCGCCAGCAGCTTGGTTGCCAGTCAAGAGACCCAGTACTTC.

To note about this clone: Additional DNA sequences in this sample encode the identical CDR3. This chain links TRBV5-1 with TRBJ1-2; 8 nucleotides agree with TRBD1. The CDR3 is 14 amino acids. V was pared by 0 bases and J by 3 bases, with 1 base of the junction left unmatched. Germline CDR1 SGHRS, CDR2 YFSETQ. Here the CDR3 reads CASSLAGGDYGYTF. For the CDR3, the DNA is TGCGCCAGCAGCTTGGCAGGGGGCGACTATGGCTACACCTTC.

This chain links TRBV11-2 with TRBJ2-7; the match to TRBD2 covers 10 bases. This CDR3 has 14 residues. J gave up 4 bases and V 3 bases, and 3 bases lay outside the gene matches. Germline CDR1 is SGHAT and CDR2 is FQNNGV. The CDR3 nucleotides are TGTGCCAGCAGCTTGGGACTAGCGATATACGAGCAGTACTTC. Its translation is CASSLGLAIYEQYF.